A single sample gave rise to the 26 T cell receptor beta chains below, sequenced in a study of cytomegalovirus exposure and HLA in healthy donors. The PCR ran on 60 Vbeta and 13 Jbeta primers. Using immunoSEQ multiplex PCR, the repertoire was profiled, and TCRdb retains in-frame clones only, with some absent. The data show around 150,000 clones, about 75% seen once. Sequencing used PBMCs. Every receptor here comes from a female donor in good health and CMV-seronegative.

The chain employs TRBV10-1 and TRBJ2-7; TRBD1 matches 7 bases. There are 14 residues in the CDR3. The germline V gene encodes CDR1 WNHNN and CDR2 SYGVQD (reference sequence). V dropped 3 bases and J dropped 0; count of bases not matched to a gene: 2. This CDR3 reads CASSDRDSSYEQYF. In DNA form, the CDR3 reads TGCGCCAGCAGTGACCGGGACAGCTCCTACGAGCAGTACTTC.

V usage is TRBV7-9 and J usage is TRBJ2-7; 10 positions agree with TRBD1. J lost 1 base, V lost 0 bases, and 0 bases had no gene match. Germline values: CDR1 SEHNR, CDR2 FQNEAQ (reference sequence). The CDR3 runs to 15 residues. The DNA of the CDR3 is TGTGCCAGCAGCTTAGCGGGACAGGGGTCCTACGAGCAGTACTTC. This codes for CASSLAGQGSYEQYF. The full variable domain, completed using reference TRBV7-9 and TRBJ2-7, is DTGVSQNPRHKITKRGQNVTFRCDPISEHNRLYWYRQTLGQGPEFLTYFQNEAQLEKSRLLSDRFSAERPKGSFSTLEIQRTEQGDSAMYLCASSLAGQGSYEQYFGPGTRLTVT.

For this clone: A junction boundary mismatches the germline segment, possibly from a read error. The chain employs TRBV30 and TRBJ2-6; a weak D match, TRBD1 (5 bases). This CDR3 comprises 13 residues. In germline, CDR1 is GTSNPN, CDR2 SVGIG (reference sequence). In DNA, the CDR3 is TGTGCCTGGAGGAGCTCTGGGGCCAACGGCCTGACTTTC. Amino acids: CAWRSSGANGLTF.

The rearrangement joins TRBV2 to TRBJ2-3; D might be TRBD2 (6 bases). The germline V gene has CDR1 SNHLY and CDR2 FYNNEI. The CDR3 spans 14 residues. V lost 4 bases and J lost 4, with 12 bases in between. CDR3 region: CASSGDFGADTQYF. The CDR3 nucleotides read TGTGCCAGCAGTGGGGACTTCGGCGCAGATACGCAGTATTTT.

V usage is TRBV6-5 and J usage is TRBJ1-5, with TRBD1 matching over 11 bases. The CDR3 totals 14 residues. Trimming took 10 bases from V and 4 from J; bases not matched to a gene: 6. Germline CDR1 reads MNHEY; CDR2 reads SVGAGI. The CDR3 DNA is TGTGCCACACAGGGGACAGGGGGGAATCAGCCCCAGCATTTT. Translation: CATQGTGGNQPQHF.

This chain uses TRBV7-2 with TRBJ2-5; TRBD2 aligns across 8 bases. The junction had 3 bases not matched to a gene; V was cut back by 6 bases and J by 3 bases. The germline CDR1 and CDR2 sequences are SGHTA and FQGNSA. The CDR3 runs to 13 residues. The CDR3 DNA reads as TGTGCCAGCAGGACTAGCGCCAAAGAGACCCAGTACTTC. It translates to CASRTSAKETQYF. Full variable domain (rest looked up from reference TRBV7-2 and TRBJ2-5): GAGVSQSPSNKVTEKGKDVELRCDPISGHTALYWYRQSLGQGLEFLIYFQGNSAPDKSGLPSDRFSAERTGGSVSTLTIQRTQQEDSAVYLCASRTSAKETQYFGPGTRLLVL.

The rearrangement uses TRBV19 and TRBJ1-1, with 8 bases matching TRBD1. CDR3 length: 15 amino acids. The V segment lost 1 base and the J segment 4 bases; nucleotides outside the gene matches: 5. CDR1 is LNHDA and CDR2 is SQIVND in the germline V gene (reference sequence). The CDR3 reads CASSIAGQGRTEAFF. CDR3 DNA: TGTGCCAGTAGTATAGCAGGACAGGGTCGCACTGAAGCTTTCTTT.

This clone has a handful of counts. The J gene is TRBJ1-2, the V gene TRBV28; no clear D gene. Germline assignment: CDR1 MDHEN and CDR2 SYDVKM. The CDR3 is made up of 11 amino acids. Between the trimmed V and J ends, which lost 6 bases and 5 bases, there was a span of 7 bases. The CDR3 loop reads CASSSPYGYTF. In nucleotides, the CDR3 is TGTGCCAGCAGCTCTCCTTATGGCTACACCTTC.

The rearrangement links TRBV7-8 to TRBJ2-4; 13 positions match TRBD2. Trimming cost V 3 bases and J 0 bases; bases outside gene matches: 5. CDR1 is SGHVS and CDR2 is FQNEAQ in the germline V gene. CDR3 length: 18 amino acids. The CDR3 DNA reads as TGTGCCAGCAGCTTGGGACTAGCGGGAAATGAAGCCAAAAACATTCAGTACTTC. It yields the protein CASSLGLAGNEAKNIQYF.

This clone occurred once. This chain uses TRBV5-4 with TRBJ1-4, with D possibly being TRBD1 (6 bases). The CDR3 sequence is 14 residues long. V was clipped by 4 bases and J by 3 bases, with 10 bases between them. Germline V CDR1 and CDR2: SGHNT, YYREEE (reference sequence). The CDR3 DNA reads as TGTGCCAGCAGCCTGGGGGCTGCTAATGAAAAACTGTTTTTT. It translates to CASSLGAANEKLFF.

This clone was recorded once. V is TRBV4-2 and J is TRBJ2-5; no definite D call. The J call may not be correct, given that the DNA end is closer to TRBJ2-7. CDR3 length equals 15 residues. Germline CDR1 LGHNA, CDR2 YNFKEQ. In DNA, the CDR3 is TGTGCCAGCAGCCAAGAACCCCAGGTGTCCTACGAGCAGTACTTC. It yields the protein CASSQEPQVSYEQYF.

This clone was counted only a few times. The V call is TRBV30, the J call TRBJ1-3; tentatively, D is TRBD1 (6 bases). Trimming removed 0 bases from V and 3 bases from J, with 12 bases in between. This CDR3 spans 15 amino acids. CDR1 and CDR2 from the germline V gene are GTSNPN and SVGIG (reference sequence). CDR3 region: CAWSVAGGGGNTIYF. The CDR3 DNA sequence: TGTGCCTGGAGTGTAGCGGGGGGCGGTGGAAACACCATATATTTT.

The rearrangement joins TRBV5-1 to TRBJ1-2, with 8 nucleotides matching TRBD1. CDR3 length: 17 residues. V lost 0 bases, J lost 2 bases, and 9 bases stayed unmatched. Per germline, CDR1 SGHRS and CDR2 YFSETQ. CDR3 loop: CASSLGIPGQENYGYTF. CDR3 DNA: TGCGCCAGCAGCTTGGGGATTCCGGGACAGGAAAACTATGGCTACACCTTC.

V is TRBV5-4 and J is TRBJ1-5; D is possibly TRBD1 (5 bases). The CDR3 is made up of 15 amino acids. Germline V lookup: CDR1 SGHNT, CDR2 YYREEE (reference sequence). Trimming took off 4 bases at V and 3 bases at J, with 14 bases between the two ends. The CDR3 reads CASSPGGKDNQPQHF. Written as DNA, the CDR3 is TGTGCCAGCAGCCCCGGGGGGAAGGACAATCAGCCCCAGCATTTT.

This sequence joins TRBV9 and TRBJ1-3; D not resolved. Germline V gives CDR1 SGDLS, CDR2 YYNGEE. V was trimmed by 4 bases and J by 4 bases, leaving 18 bases between them. The CDR3 extends over 16 amino acids. CDR3 coding DNA: TGTGCCAGCAGCCCCCAATTAGAAGGGAGCGGAAACACCATATATTTT. Translating it yields CASSPQLEGSGNTIYF. Full variable domain (outside the CDR3, taken from reference TRBV9 and TRBJ1-3): DSGVTQTPKHLITATGQRVTLRCSPRSGDLSVYWYQQSLDQGLQFLIQYYNGEERAKGNILERFSAQQFPDLHSELNLSSLELGDSALYFCASSPQLEGSGNTIYFGEGSWLTVV.

This clone was counted a single time. V gene TRBV6-5 combines with J gene TRBJ1-2; unclear D gene. Germline CDR1 reads MNHEY; CDR2 reads SVGAGI. There are 14 residues in the CDR3. V shed 0 bases and J shed 5 bases, with 10 bases lying between them. The CDR3 nucleotides read TGTGCCAGCAGTTACTCGAGGGCCGGGTATGGCTACACCTTC. It codes for CASSYSRAGYGYTF.

This clone occurred a few times. The rearrangement links TRBV19 to TRBJ1-6, with D tentatively TRBD1 (5 bases). The CDR3 totals 14 residues. V lost 2 bases and J 8 bases, leaving 10 bases between the germline ends. Per germline, CDR1 LNHDA and CDR2 SQIVND (reference sequence). The CDR3 DNA is TGTGCCAGTAGTATACAGGGTCGGGATTCACCCCTCCACTTT. Its protein is CASSIQGRDSPLHF.

This chain connects TRBV2 to TRBJ1-3; 10 nucleotides agree with TRBD1. J lost 2 bases, V lost 6 bases, and 4 bases had no gene match. The germline V gene has CDR1 SNHLY and CDR2 FYNNEI. The CDR3 sequence is 15 residues long. The CDR3 here is CASRPDRGPGNTIYF. CDR3 bases: TGTGCCAGCAGGCCCGACAGGGGGCCTGGAAACACCATATATTTT.

In this sample, this clone turned up once. The chain links TRBV6-5 to TRBJ2-6, with a weak D call TRBD1 (6 bases). The V end lost 2 bases, the J end lost 0 bases, and 8 bases lay between the germline ends. The germline CDR1 and CDR2 sequences are MNHEY and SVGAGI. The length of the CDR3 is 16 residues. As DNA, the CDR3 is TGTGCCAGCAGTTACCAGGGGTTCTCTGGGGCCAACGTCCTGACTTTC. Translation gives CASSYQGFSGANVLTF.

This clone was seen more than once but under ten times. V and J are TRBV5-1 and TRBJ2-1, with 8 positions matching TRBD2. V lost 4 bases to trimming and J lost 3 bases; unmatched junction nucleotides: 6. CDR1 is SGHRS, CDR2 YFSETQ, per germline. The length of the CDR3 is 15 residues. CDR3 nucleotides: TGCGCCAGCAGCCCGTTAGCGGGGAACTACAATGAGCAGTTCTTC. Translation gives CASSPLAGNYNEQFF.

This chain uses TRBV2 with TRBJ2-5; D is unresolved. The tail of the sequence fits TRBJ2-7 better, so the J call may be wrong. Germline-derived CDR1 and CDR2 are SNHLY and FYNNEI. CDR3 length equals 13 residues. CDR3 sequence: CASISLVGYEQYF. CDR3 nucleotide sequence: TGTGCCAGCATCAGCCTAGTTGGGTACGAGCAGTACTTC.

This clone was observed a few times. This sequence joins TRBV2 and TRBJ1-5; a possible D gene is TRBD1 (6 bases). V dropped 5 bases and J dropped 6 bases, with 14 bases sitting between them. Germline loops: CDR1 SNHLY, CDR2 FYNNEI. The CDR3 consists of 14 residues. The CDR3: CASSPNRVSQPQHF. The CDR3 DNA reads as TGTGCCAGCAGTCCGAACAGGGTGAGTCAGCCCCAGCATTTT.

The genes are TRBV6-4 and TRBJ2-2; D gene unclear. Germline CDR1 MRHNA, CDR2 SNTAGT. CDR3 length: 13 residues. Trimming shortened V by 5 bases and J by 5 bases, and 9 bases separated the two germline ends. The chain's CDR3 is CASSLTYTGELFF. CDR3 nucleotides: TGTGCCAGCAGTCTCACTTATACCGGGGAGCTGTTTTTT.

This chain joins TRBV5-6 and TRBJ1-5; possible D gene TRBD1, 6 bases. The germline gives CDR1 SGHDT, CDR2 YYEEEE. There are 15 residues in the CDR3. The V end was cut by 3 bases, the J end by 5 bases, with 15 bases between. CDR3 sequence: CASSSTGNGDQPQHF. CDR3 DNA: TGTGCCAGCAGCTCCACAGGGAATGGGGATCAGCCCCAGCATTTT.

The rearrangement uses TRBV28 and TRBJ1-4, with 7 bases fitting TRBD1. Germline V gene data show CDR1 as MDHEN and CDR2 as SYDVKM. The CDR3 is made up of 13 amino acids. V dropped 6 bases and J dropped 5; count of bases not matched to a gene: 3. DNA of the CDR3: TGTGCCAGCAGCGACAGGGTGAATGAAAAACTGTTTTTT. Its protein is CASSDRVNEKLFF.

The V call is TRBV6-1, the J call TRBJ1-2; TRBD1 is a possible D gene (6 bases). CDR3 length equals 13 residues. Trimming took 7 bases from V and 7 from J, leaving 16 bases between them. Germline V lookup: CDR1 MNHNS, CDR2 SASEGT. The CDR3 nucleotides read TGTGCCAGCAAGATTGGCAGGGGCCCTGGCTACACCTTC. This gives the protein CASKIGRGPGYTF.